This T cell receptor (beta chain) came from a study of cytomegalovirus exposure and HLA in healthy donors. General observations from the study: It was confirmed in vitro that three of the CMV-associated chains were specific for CMV antigens. The authors later found HLA-associated TCR beta chains more clonally expanded than equally common others.

Germline V CDR1 and CDR2: MDHEN, SYDVKM. The CDR3 sequence is 12 residues long. This PCR relied on a set of 60 Vbeta primers and 13 Jbeta primers. In the authors' workflow: Roughly 11 million of the about 80 million unique TCR beta chains counted in a later analysis were shared. The data were produced by immunoSEQ multiplex PCR, yet TCRdb's version contains in-frame clones alone and is incomplete. V and J calls and clone size are given by that table; D and trimming were obtained from the DNA. Among 85,000 to 120,000 clones, under 80% were seen once, and the ten largest hold approximately 3.7%. As to this clone: Its target is not known.

V is TRBV28 and J is TRBJ2-7; a possible D gene is TRBD1 (6 bases). Sequenced: PBMCs. This clonotype was obtained from a man aged 55 to 70 in good health and CMV-seronegative. The CDR3 DNA reads as TGTGCCAGCAGTCCAAGGGGGTACGGGCAGTACGTC. Amino acids: CASSPRGYGQYV.